This is a list of T cell receptor beta chains from one sample in a study of blood T cell repertoires in COVID-19. Measured with immunoSEQ multiplex PCR; TCRdb has only the in-frame clones, and not every one. In the table there are around 100,000 clones, more than 75% of which are singletons. Sequenced input: peripheral blood. These receptors were obtained from a man in his fifties with acute or convalescent COVID-19. Each CDR3 is given with its conserved first and last residue. Each record gives: CDR3 protein, CDR3 DNA, V gene, J gene, clone size, D gene. The D gene is left open where the match is weak. Size values are once, few and many counts, or a class for expanded clones, and some rows have none.

cdr3_aa: CATTGTVTGELFF; cdr3_nt: TGTGCCACCACCGGGACAGTCACCGGGGAGCTGTTTTTT; v_call: TRBV24-1; j_call: TRBJ2-2; clone_size: NA; d_call: TRBD1
cdr3_aa: CASSPDRWSYNEQFF; cdr3_nt: TGTGCCAGCAGCCCCGACAGGTGGTCCTACAATGAGCAGTTCTTC; v_call: TRBV7-6; j_call: TRBJ2-1; clone_size: NA; d_call: NA
cdr3_aa: CASSQQPSSANVAGELFF; cdr3_nt: TGCGCCAGCAGCCAACAACCCTCTAGCGCCAATGTGGCCGGGGAGCTGTTTTTT; v_call: TRBV4-1; j_call: TRBJ2-2; clone_size: NA; d_call: NA
cdr3_aa: CASSLGDRDTGELFF; cdr3_nt: TGCGCCAGCAGCTTGGGAGACAGGGACACCGGGGAGCTGTTTTTT; v_call: TRBV5-1; j_call: TRBJ2-2; clone_size: NA; d_call: TRBD1
cdr3_aa: CASSALTSGTDTQYF; cdr3_nt: TGTGCCAGCAGCGCCTTGACTAGTGGCACAGATACGCAGTATTTT; v_call: TRBV9; j_call: TRBJ2-3; clone_size: NA; d_call: NA
cdr3_aa: CATSSIWDRGSSNTGELFF; cdr3_nt: TGTGCCACCAGTTCCATCTGGGACAGGGGTTCCTCGAACACCGGGGAGCTGTTTTTT; v_call: TRBV24-1; j_call: TRBJ2-2; clone_size: NA; d_call: TRBD1
cdr3_aa: CASSDASGTQYF; cdr3_nt: TGCGCCAGCAGTGATGCCTCGGGGACCCAGTACTTC; v_call: TRBV10-2; j_call: TRBJ2-5; clone_size: NA; d_call: NA
cdr3_aa: CASSTMGGDTEAFF; cdr3_nt: TGTGCCAGCAGCACCATGGGGGGGGACACTGAAGCTTTCTTT; v_call: TRBV6-5; j_call: TRBJ1-1; clone_size: once; d_call: NA
cdr3_aa: CASSLVQGVFNSPLHF; cdr3_nt: TGTGCCAGCAGCTTAGTACAGGGGGTTTTTAATTCACCCCTCCACTTT; v_call: TRBV5-4; j_call: TRBJ1-6; clone_size: NA; d_call: TRBD1
cdr3_aa: CAWSLQGPGEQYF; cdr3_nt: TGTGCCTGGAGCTTACAGGGTCCCGGCGAGCAGTACTTC; v_call: TRBV30; j_call: TRBJ2-7; clone_size: NA; d_call: NA
cdr3_aa: CATSPDITDTQYF; cdr3_nt: TGCGCCACCTCCCCGGACATCACAGATACGCAGTATTTT; v_call: TRBV5-1; j_call: TRBJ2-3; clone_size: NA; d_call: NA
cdr3_aa: CASSPDTRPYEQYF; cdr3_nt: TGTGCCAGCAGCCCGGACACCCGCCCGTACGAGCAGTACTTC; v_call: TRBV3-1/TRBV3-2; j_call: TRBJ2-7; clone_size: NA; d_call: NA
cdr3_aa: CASSPEAGELFF; cdr3_nt: TGTGCCAGCAGTCCGGAGGCCGGGGAGCTGTTTTTT; v_call: TRBV6-6; j_call: TRBJ2-2; clone_size: NA; d_call: NA
cdr3_aa: CAVSRGLDEKLFF; cdr3_nt: TGTGCCGTTAGCAGGGGGCTTGATGAAAAACTGTTTTTT; v_call: TRBV6-6; j_call: TRBJ1-4; clone_size: NA; d_call: TRBD1
cdr3_aa: CASNSDRYNEQFF; cdr3_nt: TGCGCCAGCAACTCGGACAGATACAATGAGCAGTTCTTC; v_call: TRBV10-1; j_call: TRBJ2-1; clone_size: few; d_call: NA
cdr3_aa: CATSDFLAAQHF; cdr3_nt: TGTGCCACCAGTGATTTCCTGGCGGCCCAGCATTTT; v_call: TRBV24-1; j_call: TRBJ1-5; clone_size: NA; d_call: NA
cdr3_aa: CASSQRLGTGLYEQYF; cdr3_nt: TGTGCCAGCAGCCAGAGACTCGGGACAGGACTCTACGAGCAGTACTTC; v_call: TRBV14; j_call: TRBJ2-7; clone_size: NA; d_call: TRBD1
cdr3_aa: CASSFRGLAGGLNTQYF; cdr3_nt: TGTGCCAGCAGCTTTCGGGGACTAGCGGGAGGTTTGAATACGCAGTATTTT; v_call: TRBV7-9; j_call: TRBJ2-3; clone_size: NA; d_call: TRBD2
cdr3_aa: CASRTGVSSDTQYF; cdr3_nt: TGCGCCAGCAGAACAGGGGTTTCATCAGATACGCAGTATTTT; v_call: TRBV5-1; j_call: TRBJ2-3; clone_size: once; d_call: TRBD1
cdr3_aa: CASSLDPGSSYNEQFF; cdr3_nt: TGTGCCAGCAGCTTAGATCCGGGAAGCTCCTACAATGAGCAGTTCTTC; v_call: TRBV7-9; j_call: TRBJ2-1; clone_size: NA; d_call: NA